The 27 T cell receptor beta chains below were found in one sample sequenced in a study of blood T cell repertoires in COVID-19. Measured with immunoSEQ multiplex PCR; TCRdb has only the in-frame clones, and not every one. The sample holds fewer than 500,000 clones, roughly 90% seen once. The specimen was PBMCs or T cells enriched from blood (not recorded which). The receptors shown here come from a woman in her twenties or thirties with acute COVID-19.

The chain employs TRBV7-3 and TRBJ2-2; D ambiguous. Germline CDR1 SGHTA, CDR2 FQGTGA. With 2 bases removed from V and 3 bases from J, the gap between germline ends came to 19 bases. This CDR3 has 18 residues. CDR3 sequence: CASSLFGVRQTYTGELFF. In nucleotides, the CDR3 is TGTGCCAGCAGCTTATTCGGCGTGCGGCAGACCTACACCGGGGAGCTGTTTTTT.

The V and J genes are TRBV6-5 and TRBJ1-2; the D gene is possibly TRBD1 (5 bases). The germline gives CDR1 MNHEY, CDR2 SVGAGI. The CDR3 runs to 15 residues. With 5 bases removed from V and 7 bases from J, the gap between germline ends came to 20 bases. The CDR3: CASSPYSGLTGGYTF. Here the CDR3 DNA reads TGTGCCAGCAGTCCGTACTCAGGGTTAACTGGTGGCTACACCTTC.

J is TRBJ2-3 and V is TRBV9; weak D call: TRBD2 (6 bases). The CDR3 is 14 residues long. V was trimmed by 2 bases and J by 0 bases, leaving 7 bases between them. Germline loops: CDR1 SGDLS, CDR2 YYNGEE. DNA for the CDR3: TGTGCCAGCAGCGTCGGGGGAAGCACAGATACGCAGTATTTT. This codes for CASSVGGSTDTQYF.

The rearrangement uses TRBV11-1 and TRBJ1-1; 7 bases fit TRBD1. Trimming cost V 5 bases and J 2 bases; bases outside gene matches: 5. The CDR3 is 14 residues long. Germline lookup yields CDR1 SGHAT and CDR2 FQDESV (reference sequence). Here the CDR3 DNA reads TGTGCCAGCAGCCTGGGACAGCTTAACACTGAAGCTTTCTTT. Amino acid sequence: CASSLGQLNTEAFF.

The genes are TRBV19 and TRBJ2-4; D perhaps matches TRBD2 (6 bases). V was pared by 1 base and J by 6 bases, with 13 bases between. In germline, CDR1 is LNHDA, CDR2 SQIVND (reference sequence). The length of the CDR3 is 15 residues. Here the CDR3 reads CASSIVSGEANIQYF. The CDR3 DNA is TGTGCCAGTAGTATAGTATCGGGGGAGGCAAACATTCAGTACTTC.

This clone occurred once. The chain joins TRBV19 to TRBJ2-3; TRBD2 matches 10 bases. Trimming took 10 bases from V and 6 from J; bases not matched to a gene: 13. The CDR3 contains 15 residues. From germline, CDR1 is LNHDA and CDR2 SQIVND (reference sequence). The CDR3 reads CATSQIVAGGDTQYF. The CDR3 DNA reads as TGTGCCACATCCCAGATAGTAGCGGGGGGCGATACGCAGTATTTT.

The V call is TRBV28, the J call TRBJ1-1, with D perhaps TRBD1 (5 bases). The CDR3 runs 14 residues. The germline CDR1 and CDR2 sequences are MDHEN and SYDVKM. The V end was cut by 5 bases, the J end by 1 base, with 11 bases between. In DNA, the CDR3 is TGTGCCAGCAGTCCCGGGGGGGAGAACACTGAAGCTTTCTTT. Amino acid sequence: CASSPGGENTEAFF.

V usage is TRBV6-5 and J usage is TRBJ1-2, with D perhaps TRBD1 (6 bases). The CDR3 consists of 14 residues. V lost 6 bases and J lost 5, with 16 bases in between. Germline CDR1 MNHEY, CDR2 SVGAGI. The CDR3 spells CASRLGAPGYGYTF. The CDR3, as DNA: TGTGCCAGCAGACTGGGGGCGCCCGGATATGGCTACACCTTC.

The chain employs TRBV14 and TRBJ1-2, with a weak D call TRBD1 (6 bases). This CDR3 is 13 amino acids long. The germline CDR1 and CDR2 sequences are SGHDN and FVKESK. Trimming left V 4 bases short and J 7 bases short, with 13 bases between. The CDR3 DNA reads as TGTGCCAGCAGCCTACAGGGAGTCGCTGGCTACACCTTC. It is translated as CASSLQGVAGYTF. The whole variable domain, remainder taken from reference TRBV14 and TRBJ1-2, is EAGVTQFPSHSVIEKGQTVTLRCDPISGHDNLYWYRRVMGKEIKFLLHFVKESKQDESGMPNNRFLAERTGGTYSTLKVQPAELEDSGVYFCASSLQGVAGYTFGSGTRLTVV.

This clone has a single count. The rearrangement joins TRBV27 to TRBJ2-7; 9 nucleotides line up with TRBD1. In germline, CDR1 is MNHEY, CDR2 SMNVEV (reference sequence). V shed 5 bases, J shed 6 bases, and the junction held 8 bases outside the gene matches. The CDR3 runs 14 residues. The CDR3 nucleotides read TGTGCCAGCAGTGACAGGGGGTCCGGGCTCGAGCAGTACTTC. Translating gives CASSDRGSGLEQYF.

This chain joins TRBV19 and TRBJ1-2; D might be TRBD1 (5 bases). CDR1 and CDR2 (germline): LNHDA, SQIVND (reference sequence). The CDR3 contains 11 residues. Trimming took off 11 bases at V and 4 bases at J, with 11 bases between the two ends. In nucleotides, the CDR3 is TGTGCCGCGGGACGGATCTATGGCTACACCTTC. Amino acids: CAAGRIYGYTF.

V usage is TRBV24-1 and J usage is TRBJ2-1, with 7 bases matching TRBD2. Germline trimming cut 5 bases from V and 2 bases from J; bases unmatched to any gene: 8. CDR1 and CDR2 from the germline V gene are KGHDR and SFDVKD. The CDR3 runs to 16 residues. The CDR3 nucleotides read TGTGCCACCAGTGCGATCGGGGGGTTGACCTACAATGAGCAGTTCTTC. Its translation: CATSAIGGLTYNEQFF.

CDR3: CASTSRTGWEPLHF. CDR3 nucleotides: TGTGCCAGTACTTCCCGGACAGGGTGGGAACCCCTCCACTTT. The rearrangement joins TRBV19 to TRBJ1-6, with 8 bases aligning to TRBD1. In germline, CDR1 is LNHDA, CDR2 SQIVND (reference sequence). The CDR3 has 14 amino acids. Trimming at V came to 7 bases and at J to 12 bases, leaving 11 bases not matched to a gene.

The chain employs TRBV15 and TRBJ2-3, with TRBD1 as a possible D gene (5 bases). Looked up from germline, CDR1 is LNHNV and CDR2 is YYDKDF (reference sequence). With 7 bases removed from V and 0 bases from J, the gap between germline ends came to 11 bases. This CDR3 spans 14 amino acids. The CDR3 DNA follows: TGTGCCACCACCCTCGACAGAAGCACAGATACGCAGTATTTT. This codes for CATTLDRSTDTQYF.

V and J are TRBV11-2 and TRBJ2-5; 8 bases are shared with TRBD1. The CDR3 sequence is 18 residues long. In germline, CDR1 is SGHAT, CDR2 FQNNGV. V lost 4 bases, J lost 1 base, and 14 bases stayed unmatched. The CDR3 loop is CASSYIDRGYALQETQYF. The DNA of the CDR3 is TGTGCCAGCAGCTACATAGACAGGGGATATGCCCTCCAAGAGACCCAGTACTTC. Using reference TRBV11-2 and TRBJ2-5 for the parts outside the CDR3, the full variable domain is EAGVAQSPRYKIIEKRQSVAFWCNPISGHATLYWYQQILGQGPKLLIQFQNNGVVDDSQLPKDRFSAERLKGVDSTLKIQPAKLEDSAVYLCASSYIDRGYALQETQYFGPGTRLLVL.

The chain links TRBV5-8 to TRBJ1-1, with a weak D call TRBD1 (6 bases). The CDR3 covers 17 residues. The V gene lost 4 bases and the J gene lost 0 bases, with 19 bases spanning the gap. Per germline, CDR1 SGHTS and CDR2 YDEGEE. The CDR3 DNA reads as TGTGCCAGCAGCCCCGGAGGGGGGGATTCAATGAACACTGAAGCTTTCTTT. The encoded protein is CASSPGGGDSMNTEAFF. Looking up the rest from reference TRBV5-8 and TRBJ1-1 gives the full variable domain: EAGVTQSPTHLIKTRGQQATLRCSPISGHTSVYWYQQALGLGLQFLLWYDEGEERNRGNFPPRFSGRQFPNYSSELNVNALELEDSALYLCASSPGGGDSMNTEAFFGQGTRLTVV.

The chain is built from TRBV19 and TRBJ2-1; 10 nucleotides match TRBD1. CDR1 is LNHDA, CDR2 SQIVND, per germline (reference sequence). The V gene end was trimmed by 6 bases and the J gene end by 0 bases; junction bases not matched to a gene: 8. The CDR3 is 17 residues long. The DNA of the CDR3 is TGTGCCAGTAGAACAGGACAGGGGGTGAGCTCCTACAATGAGCAGTTCTTC. Its protein product is CASRTGQGVSSYNEQFF.

The rearrangement uses TRBV30 and TRBJ1-3; 7 nucleotides agree with TRBD1. After removal of 5 bases from V and 0 bases from J, the junction contained 4 bases not matched to a gene. CDR1 GTSNPN and CDR2 SVGIG come from the germline V gene (reference sequence). The CDR3 contains 14 residues. In DNA form, the CDR3 reads TGTGCCTGGGGACAGGCCCTCTCTGGAAACACCATATATTTT. Its translation: CAWGQALSGNTIYF.

V gene TRBV6-2 or TRBV6-3 combines with J gene TRBJ1-1; D is unresolved. CDR1 MNHEY and CDR2 SVGEGT come from the germline V gene. Trimming pared 6 bases from V and 5 bases from J, leaving 10 bases between. The CDR3 covers 12 residues. CDR3 coding DNA: TGTGCCAGCAGCCGCTCCGGGACTGAAGCTTTCTTT. Amino acids: CASSRSGTEAFF.

The chain is built from TRBV29-1 and TRBJ1-2; 9 bases agree with TRBD1. After removal of 0 bases from V and 7 bases from J, the junction contained 6 bases not matched to a gene. Germline V gene sequence: CDR1 SQVTM, CDR2 ANQGSEA. This CDR3 is 14 amino acids long. The CDR3 reads CSVEEGDRACGYTF. CDR3 sequence (DNA): TGCAGCGTTGAAGAAGGGGACAGGGCTTGTGGCTACACCTTC.

The V and J genes are TRBV7-6 and TRBJ2-2; tentative D call: TRBD1 (6 bases). Trimming took off 5 bases at V and 6 bases at J, with 13 bases between the two ends. Germline-derived CDR1 and CDR2 are SGHVS and FNYEAQ. The length of the CDR3 is 14 residues. The CDR3, as DNA: TGTGCCAGCAGCGATGGGGGCCCGCCCGGGGAGCTGTTTTTT. Translation gives CASSDGGPPGELFF.

In nucleotides, the CDR3 is TGTGCCAGCAGTTTTACAGGGTTTGAAGAGCAGTACTTC. This sequence encodes CASSFTGFEEQYF. The genes are TRBV12-3 or TRBV12-4 and TRBJ2-7; TRBD1 is a possible D gene (6 bases). There are 13 residues in the CDR3. The V gene lost 3 bases and the J gene lost 7 bases, with 13 bases spanning the gap.

The V and J genes are TRBV14 and TRBJ2-7; TRBD1 matches 7 bases. Germline values: CDR1 SGHDN, CDR2 FVKESK. The CDR3 runs to 15 residues. The ends lost 6 bases at V and 4 bases at J; junction bases unmatched: 12. The CDR3 DNA sequence: TGTGCCAGCAGGAATACAGGGGCGGTGTGGTACGAGCAGTACTTC. The encoded protein is CASRNTGAVWYEQYF.

The rearrangement uses TRBV7-3 and TRBJ2-7; D remains ambiguous. V dropped 0 bases and J dropped 4 bases, with 7 bases sitting between them. The CDR3 is 13 residues long. CDR1 and CDR2 (germline): SGHTA, FQGTGA. The CDR3 sequence: CASSLTVEYEQYF. Here the CDR3 DNA reads TGTGCCAGCAGCTTAACGGTAGAGTACGAGCAGTACTTC. Drawing the rest from reference TRBV7-3 and TRBJ2-7, the complete variable domain is GAGVSQTPSNKVTEKGKYVELRCDPISGHTALYWYRQSLGQGPEFLIYFQGTGAADDSGLPNDRFFAVRPEGSVSTLKIQRTERGDSAVYLCASSLTVEYEQYFGPGTRLTVT.

CDR3 sequence (DNA): TGTGCCAGCAGCGTAGAGGGGGTACGTACAGATACGCAGTATTTT. It yields the protein CASSVEGVRTDTQYF. The rearrangement joins TRBV9 to TRBJ2-3; D perhaps matches TRBD1 (6 bases). The germline CDR1 and CDR2 sequences are SGDLS and YYNGEE. V was cut by 0 bases and J by 3 bases, with 11 bases left in between. This CDR3 region has 15 residues. Full variable domain (rest looked up from reference TRBV9 and TRBJ2-3): DSGVTQTPKHLITATGQRVTLRCSPRSGDLSVYWYQQSLDQGLQFLIQYYNGEERAKGNILERFSAQQFPDLHSELNLSSLELGDSALYFCASSVEGVRTDTQYFGPGTRLTVL.

The V call is TRBV23-1, the J call TRBJ2-7; a possible D gene is TRBD2 (5 bases). TRBV23-1 is placed among ORFs of uncertain function. The CDR3 covers 16 residues. V lost 3 bases and J lost 0, with 15 bases in between. The CDR3 bases are TGCGCCAGCAGTCACGGGATTAACCAGAGCTCCTACGAGCAGTACTTC. Translating gives CASSHGINQSSYEQYF.

V gene TRBV7-8 combines with J gene TRBJ1-1; TRBD1 aligns across 7 bases. The V segment lost 6 bases and the J segment 8 bases; nucleotides outside the gene matches: 15. The CDR3 is 15 amino acids. CDR1 SGHVS and CDR2 FQNEAQ come from the germline V gene. The CDR3 DNA follows: TGTGCCAGCAGGGGTCAAGGGGGCGAGAGTCGGGAAGCTTTCTTT. Encoded protein: CASRGQGGESREAFF.